This TCR beta chain was sequenced during a study of CD8 T cells in Susac syndrome. The CDR3 spans 13 residues. V dropped 4 bases and J dropped 3 bases, with 10 bases sitting between them. Germline assignment: CDR1 SQVTM and CDR2 ANQGSEA. Whole-study results and caveats: The CD4+ T cell repertoires from Susac syndrome exhibited no clonal expansion. An acknowledgment was made by the study that its TCR sequencing and HLA analysis involved relatively few individuals.

Random hexamers were used to reverse transcribe an amount of roughly 0.5 to 1 ug RNA. TCRdb re-analysed the immunoSEQ multiplex PCR reads in MiXCR, keeping a single row per CDR3 protein. The sample includes roughly 250,000 distinct CDR3 sequences, 96% seen only once; the top ten take about 0.095%. With respect to this clonotype: The antigen is unknown.

Negative isolation was used for CD8+ and CD4+ T cells, and FACS enrichment was applied to TEMRA cells. The receptor was derived from a human donor with Susac syndrome. Sequences were obtained from CD4+ T cells from PBMCs. The chain recombines TRBV29-1 with TRBJ1-3; no clear D gene. The CDR3 nucleotides read TGCAGCGTTGCCCGCGAGATTGGAAACACCATATATTTT. It specifies CSVAREIGNTIYF.